This T cell receptor (beta chain) comes out of a study of cytomegalovirus exposure and HLA in healthy donors. Study background: Earlier, 100 million to 130 million unique TCR beta sequences were recovered from 170 million or so T cells by an analysis.

Both 60 Vbeta primers and 13 Jbeta primers went into the PCR. Method: immunoSEQ multiplex PCR; TCRdb's copy keeps in-frame clones and lacks some. The repertoire holds about 42,000 clones, with about 50% as singletons. This clone appeared a few times. Its antigen is not known. The CDR3 loop spans 14 amino acids. Germline CDR1 and CDR2: MNHEY and SVGAGI. Trimming removed 6 bases from V and 5 bases from J; junction bases left unmatched: 4. CMV serostatus data were not documented for this donor. Study outcomes and limitations: TCR beta sequences numbering 16,951 were associated with HLA alleles at 0.05 false discovery rate in a later analysis.

The sample consisted of PBMCs. The chain joins TRBV6-5 to TRBJ2-3, with 11 bases identical to TRBD2. The origin of this receptor is a human donor in good health. CDR3 bases: TGTGCCAGCAGCCGACTAGCGGGAAAAGATACGCAGTATTTT. It is translated as CASSRLAGKDTQYF.